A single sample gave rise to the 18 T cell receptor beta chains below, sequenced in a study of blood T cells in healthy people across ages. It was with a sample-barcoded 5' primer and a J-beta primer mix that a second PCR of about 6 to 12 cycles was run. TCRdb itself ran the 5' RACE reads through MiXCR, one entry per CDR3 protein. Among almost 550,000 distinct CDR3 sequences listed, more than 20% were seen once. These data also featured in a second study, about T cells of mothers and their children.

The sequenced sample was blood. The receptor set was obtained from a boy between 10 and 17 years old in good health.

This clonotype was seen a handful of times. The CDR3 protein is CASSLTGDSYGYTF. CDR3 DNA sequence: TGTGCCAGCAGCTTGACAGGGGACTCCTATGGCTACACCTTC. This chain joins TRBV5-4 and TRBJ1-2; 7 bases align to TRBD1. V dropped 1 base and J dropped 4; count of bases not matched to a gene: 4. CDR3 length: 14 amino acids. Germline V CDR1 and CDR2: SGHNT, YYREEE (reference sequence).

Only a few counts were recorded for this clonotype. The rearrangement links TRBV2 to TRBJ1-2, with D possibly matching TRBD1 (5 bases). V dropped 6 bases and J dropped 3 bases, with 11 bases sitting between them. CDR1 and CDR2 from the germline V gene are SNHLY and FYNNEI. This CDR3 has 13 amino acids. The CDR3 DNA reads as TGTGCCAGCAGGACCGGGACTGACTATGGCTACACCTTC. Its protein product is CASRTGTDYGYTF.

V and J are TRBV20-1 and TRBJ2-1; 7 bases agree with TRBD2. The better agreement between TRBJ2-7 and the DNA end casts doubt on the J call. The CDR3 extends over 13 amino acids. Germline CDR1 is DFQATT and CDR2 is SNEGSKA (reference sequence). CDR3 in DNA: TGCAGTGCCCTCCTAGCGGAACCCTACGAGCAGTACTTC. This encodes CSALLAEPYEQYF.

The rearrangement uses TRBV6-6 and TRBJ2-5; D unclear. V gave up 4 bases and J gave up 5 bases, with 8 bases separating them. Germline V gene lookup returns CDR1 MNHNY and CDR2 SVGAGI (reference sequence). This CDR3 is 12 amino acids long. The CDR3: CASSSLTETQYF. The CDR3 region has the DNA TGTGCCAGCAGTTCCCTCACGGAGACCCAGTACTTC.

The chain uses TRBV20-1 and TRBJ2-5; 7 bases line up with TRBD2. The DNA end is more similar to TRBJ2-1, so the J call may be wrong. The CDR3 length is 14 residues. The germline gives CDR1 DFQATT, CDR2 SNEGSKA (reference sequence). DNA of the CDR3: TGCAGTGCTAGACCTAGCGGCTACGAAAGGGAGCAGTTCTTC. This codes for CSARPSGYEREQFF.

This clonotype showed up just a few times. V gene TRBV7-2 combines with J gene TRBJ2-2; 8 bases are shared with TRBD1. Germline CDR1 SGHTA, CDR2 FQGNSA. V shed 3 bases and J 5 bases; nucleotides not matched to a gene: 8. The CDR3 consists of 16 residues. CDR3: CASSLGARGRTGELFF. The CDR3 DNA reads TGTGCCAGCAGCTTGGGCGCCAGGGGGCGGACCGGGGAGCTGTTTTTT.

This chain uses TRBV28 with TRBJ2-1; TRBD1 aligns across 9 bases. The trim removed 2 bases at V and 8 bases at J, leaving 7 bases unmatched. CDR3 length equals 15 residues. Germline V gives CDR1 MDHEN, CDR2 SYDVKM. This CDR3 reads CASSLGGTGSHEQFF. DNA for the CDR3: TGTGCCAGCAGTTTAGGCGGGACAGGGAGTCATGAGCAGTTCTTC.

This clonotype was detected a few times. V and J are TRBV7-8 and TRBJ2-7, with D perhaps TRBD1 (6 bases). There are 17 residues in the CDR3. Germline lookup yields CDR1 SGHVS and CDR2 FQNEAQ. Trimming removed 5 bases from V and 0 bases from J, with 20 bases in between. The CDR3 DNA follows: TGTGCCAGCAGCGGAAGCATAGGACAGTTCAACTCCTACGAGCAGTACTTC. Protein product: CASSGSIGQFNSYEQYF.

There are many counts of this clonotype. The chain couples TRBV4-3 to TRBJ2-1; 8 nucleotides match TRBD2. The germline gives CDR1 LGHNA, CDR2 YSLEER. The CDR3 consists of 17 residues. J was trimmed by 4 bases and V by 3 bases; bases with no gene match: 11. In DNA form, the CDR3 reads TGCGCCAGCAGCCATAGCGGGACCGGCATCTTTTACAATGAGCAGTTCTTC. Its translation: CASSHSGTGIFYNEQFF.

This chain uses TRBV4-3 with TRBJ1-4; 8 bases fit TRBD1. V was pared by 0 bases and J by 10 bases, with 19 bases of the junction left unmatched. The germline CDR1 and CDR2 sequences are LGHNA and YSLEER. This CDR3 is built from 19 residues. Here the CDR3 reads CASSQDHGRGRGGMGKLFF. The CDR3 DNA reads TGCGCCAGCAGCCAAGATCATGGCAGGGGGCGCGGGGGGATGGGAAAACTGTTTTTT.

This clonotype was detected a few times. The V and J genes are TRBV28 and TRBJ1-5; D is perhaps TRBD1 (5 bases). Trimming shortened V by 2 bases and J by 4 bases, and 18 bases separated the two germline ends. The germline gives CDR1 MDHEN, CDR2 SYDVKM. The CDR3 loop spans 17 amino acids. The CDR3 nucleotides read TGTGCCAGCAGTTTAAACTCCGGGGGGGTGGGGAATCAGCCCCAGCATTTT. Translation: CASSLNSGGVGNQPQHF.

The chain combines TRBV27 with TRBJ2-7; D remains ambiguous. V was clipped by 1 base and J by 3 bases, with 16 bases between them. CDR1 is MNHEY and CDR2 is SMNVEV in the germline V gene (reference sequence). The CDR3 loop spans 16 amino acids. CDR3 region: CASSLLRTLTHYEQYF. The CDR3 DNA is TGTGCCAGCAGTTTATTGCGAACGCTGACCCACTACGAGCAGTACTTC.

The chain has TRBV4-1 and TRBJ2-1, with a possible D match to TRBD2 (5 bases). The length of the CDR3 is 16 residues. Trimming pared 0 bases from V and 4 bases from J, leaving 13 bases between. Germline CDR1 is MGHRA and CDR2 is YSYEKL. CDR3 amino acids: CASSQDGAAVYNEQFF. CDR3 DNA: TGCGCCAGCAGCCAAGATGGAGCGGCTGTTTACAATGAGCAGTTCTTC.

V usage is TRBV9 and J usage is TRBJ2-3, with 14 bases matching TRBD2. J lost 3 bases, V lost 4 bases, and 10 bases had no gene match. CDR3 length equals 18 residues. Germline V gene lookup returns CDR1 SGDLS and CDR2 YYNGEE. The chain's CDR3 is CASSLPRTSGGKTDTQYF. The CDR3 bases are TGTGCCAGCAGCCTGCCCCGGACTAGCGGGGGGAAAACAGATACGCAGTATTTT.

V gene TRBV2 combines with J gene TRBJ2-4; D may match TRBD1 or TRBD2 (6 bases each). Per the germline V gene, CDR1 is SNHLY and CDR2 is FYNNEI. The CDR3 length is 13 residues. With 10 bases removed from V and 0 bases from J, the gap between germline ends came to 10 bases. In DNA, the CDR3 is TGTGCCATCCGGGGGCTAGCCAAAAACATTCAGTACTTC. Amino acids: CAIRGLAKNIQYF.

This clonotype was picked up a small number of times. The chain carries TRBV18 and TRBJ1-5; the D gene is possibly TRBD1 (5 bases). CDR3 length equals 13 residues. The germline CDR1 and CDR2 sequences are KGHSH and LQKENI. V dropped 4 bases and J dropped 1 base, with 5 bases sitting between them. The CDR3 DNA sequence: TGTGCCAGCTCACGACAGAGCAATCAGCCCCAGCATTTT. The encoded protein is CASSRQSNQPQHF. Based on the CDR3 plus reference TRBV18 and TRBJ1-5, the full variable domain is NAGVMQNPRHLVRRRGQEARLRCSPMKGHSHVYWYRQLPEEGLKFMVYLQKENIIDESGMPKERFSAEFPKEGPSILRIQQVVRGDSAAYFCASSRQSNQPQHFGDGTRLSIL.

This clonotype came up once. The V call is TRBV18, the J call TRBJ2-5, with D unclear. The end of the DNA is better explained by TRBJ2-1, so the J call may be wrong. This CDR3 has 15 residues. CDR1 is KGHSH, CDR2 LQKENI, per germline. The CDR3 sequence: CASSRTAHAGDEQFF. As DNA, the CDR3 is TGTGCCAGCTCACGGACCGCGCACGCCGGTGATGAGCAGTTCTTC.

CDR3 DNA sequence: TGTGCCAGCAGCGTAGAAATCTCGCAAGAGACCCAGTACTTC. Protein product: CASSVEISQETQYF. The rearrangement joins TRBV9 to TRBJ2-5; D is uncertain. The V and J ends lost 0 bases and 2 bases respectively, with 8 bases between them. The CDR3 spans 14 residues. CDR1 and CDR2 (germline): SGDLS, YYNGEE.